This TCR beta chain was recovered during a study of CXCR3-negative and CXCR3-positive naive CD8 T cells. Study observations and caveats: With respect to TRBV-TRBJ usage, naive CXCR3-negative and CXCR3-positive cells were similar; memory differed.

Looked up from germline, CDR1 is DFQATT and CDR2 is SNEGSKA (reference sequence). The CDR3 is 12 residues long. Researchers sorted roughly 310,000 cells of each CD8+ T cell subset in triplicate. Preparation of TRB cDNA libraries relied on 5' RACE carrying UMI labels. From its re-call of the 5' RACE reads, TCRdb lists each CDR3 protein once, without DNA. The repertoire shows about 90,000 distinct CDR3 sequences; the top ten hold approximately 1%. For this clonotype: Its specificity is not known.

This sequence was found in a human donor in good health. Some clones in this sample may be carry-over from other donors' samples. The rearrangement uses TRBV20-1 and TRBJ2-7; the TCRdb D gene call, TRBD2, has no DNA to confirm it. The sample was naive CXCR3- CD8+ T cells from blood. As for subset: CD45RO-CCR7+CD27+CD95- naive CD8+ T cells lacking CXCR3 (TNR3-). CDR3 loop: CSASGLAYEQYF.